This passage covers 2 T cell receptor beta chains from one sample sequenced in a study of blood T cell repertoires in COVID-19. The table came from immunoSEQ multiplex PCR; TCRdb's copy has only in-frame clones and leaves some out. The profile shows about 120,000 clones, 80% to 90% of them singletons. Sequenced sample: peripheral blood. The receptors shown here come from a man in his 70s with active or convalescent COVID-19.

The chain carries TRBV28 and TRBJ2-3, with TRBD1 identical over 7 bases. CDR1 and CDR2 (germline): MDHEN, SYDVKM. After removal of 7 bases from V and 3 bases from J, the junction contained 10 bases not matched to a gene. CDR3 length equals 15 residues. This CDR3 is CASIAPGQTTDTQYF. DNA of the CDR3: TGTGCCAGCATTGCCCCGGGACAGACGACAGATACGCAGTATTTT. The full variable domain, in which reference TRBV28 and TRBJ2-3 provide the parts outside the CDR3, is DVKVTQSSRYLVKRTGEKVFLECVQDMDHENMFWYRQDPGLGLRLIYFSYDVKMKEKGDIPEGYSVSREKKERFSLILESASTNQTSMYLCASIAPGQTTDTQYFGPGTRLTVL.

The rearrangement uses TRBV27 and TRBJ2-3; 9 bases map to TRBD2. Germline V CDR1 and CDR2: MNHEY, SMNVEV (reference sequence). V dropped 8 bases and J dropped 6; count of bases not matched to a gene: 6. The CDR3 loop spans 13 amino acids. The CDR3 DNA reads as TGTGCCAGCGATTGGACTAGCGCTGATACGCAGTATTTT. This codes for CASDWTSADTQYF.